The source of this TCR beta chain is a study of shared clonotypes between healthy human individuals. At deep level, the assay was performed. The table came from immunoSEQ multiplex PCR; TCRdb's copy has only in-frame clones and leaves some out. The table has 2 million or so clones, 95% seen once; the top ten hold 0.1% to 0.15%. CDR1 is KGHSH and CDR2 is LQKENI in the germline V gene. The V end lost 3 bases, the J end lost 0 bases, and 14 bases lay between the germline ends. The CDR3 consists of 16 residues. With respect to this clone: Its antigen is undetermined.

Overall study findings and caveats: Naive CD4 clonotype sharing across a few donors was approximately 5%. Naive subsets tended to show greater estimated richness than memory subsets.

The sequence was collected from a man between 18 and 35 years old in good health. The sample was naive CD4+ T cells sorted from blood. This sample's subset: CD45RA+ positively selected. The chain combines TRBV18 with TRBJ1-2; possibly TRBD1 for D (5 bases). CDR3 amino acids: CASSPGRQQSNYGYTF. CDR3 nucleotides: TGTGCCAGCTCACCGGGGAGACAGCAATCTAACTATGGCTACACCTTC. Combining the CDR3 with reference TRBV18 and TRBJ1-2 gives the whole variable domain NAGVMQNPRHLVRRRGQEARLRCSPMKGHSHVYWYRQLPEEGLKFMVYLQKENIIDESGMPKERFSAEFPKEGPSILRIQQVVRGDSAAYFCASSPGRQQSNYGYTFGSGTRLTVV.